Following are 4 T cell receptor beta chains from one sample sequenced in a study of T-cell memory formation after mild COVID-19. TCRdb passed the 5' RACE reads through MiXCR, listing each CDR3 protein once. The data contain a few hundred thousand distinct CDR3 sequences, about 16% of them singletons. The material sequenced was PBMCs or a T cell subset sorted from them (not recorded which). The receptor source for this set is a man aged 18 to 30 who had mild COVID-19 (a few samples of this study predate the infection). Cell type and time point are not known.

This clonotype was observed a handful of times. CDR3 nucleotides: TGTGCCACCAGCAGAGATCCAAGCGGGGTTAGCACAGATACGCAGTATTTT. This sequence encodes CATSRDPSGVSTDTQYF. The chain couples TRBV15 to TRBJ2-3, with TRBD2 matching over 7 bases. This CDR3 contains 17 residues. The junction had 6 bases not matched to a gene; V was cut back by 0 bases and J by 0 bases. Germline values: CDR1 LNHNV, CDR2 YYDKDF (reference sequence).

In this sample, this clonotype turned up many times. The J gene is TRBJ1-5, the V gene TRBV6-1; perhaps TRBD1 as D (5 bases). The CDR3 loop spans 15 amino acids. Germline V gene lookup returns CDR1 MNHNS and CDR2 SASEGT. Trimming cost V 5 bases and J 6 bases, with 17 bases left between them. CDR3 in amino acids: CASSPGLPQGQPQHF. CDR3 nucleotide sequence: TGTGCCAGCAGTCCGGGGCTCCCCCAAGGTCAGCCCCAGCATTTT.

The J gene is TRBJ2-3, the V gene TRBV24-1; D not resolved. V was cut by 0 bases and J by 3 bases, with 9 bases left in between. Germline CDR1 KGHDR, CDR2 SFDVKD. CDR3 size: 15 residues. In nucleotides, the CDR3 is TGTGCCACCAGTGATTTGGGGGATAATACAGATACGCAGTATTTT. This codes for CATSDLGDNTDTQYF.

This chain connects TRBV6-2 or TRBV6-3 to TRBJ2-3, with 7 bases matching TRBD2. Germline CDR1 reads MNHEY; CDR2 reads SVGEGT. CDR3 length equals 16 residues. The ends lost 5 bases at V and 1 base at J; junction bases unmatched: 9. The CDR3 DNA follows: TGTGCCAGCAGTGCCCGGACTAGTCTAGGCACAGATACGCAGTATTTT. Its translation: CASSARTSLGTDTQYF.